Below, 16 T cell receptor beta chains from the same sample are listed, as sequenced in a study of blood T cell repertoires in COVID-19. Method: immunoSEQ multiplex PCR; TCRdb's copy keeps in-frame clones and lacks some. The table lists 540,000 or so clones, 85% to 90% of them singletons. What was sequenced was peripheral blood. The receptor source for this set is a woman between 45 and 60 years old with COVID-19, enrolled during active disease.

The chain is built from TRBV5-6 and TRBJ1-2; a weak D match, TRBD1 (5 bases). Trimming removed 3 bases from V and 3 bases from J, with 9 bases in between. CDR1 SGHDT and CDR2 YYEEEE come from the germline V gene. CDR3 length: 13 residues. CDR3 protein: CASSSQDYYGYTF. CDR3 in DNA: TGTGCCAGCAGCTCACAGGATTACTATGGCTACACCTTC.

This chain connects TRBV5-1 to TRBJ2-2; 9 bases are shared with TRBD1. The CDR3 is 16 amino acids. Germline CDR1 and CDR2: SGHRS and YFSETQ. Trimming cost V 4 bases and J 5 bases; bases outside gene matches: 9. CDR3 nucleotides: TGCGCCAGCAGCCTATCACTCGGACAGGGGACCGGGGAGCTGTTTTTT. This translates into CASSLSLGQGTGELFF.

The chain employs TRBV7-6 and TRBJ1-6; 7 nucleotides agree with TRBD1. Looked up from germline, CDR1 is SGHVS and CDR2 is FNYEAQ. Losses at the gene ends were 5 bases for V and 7 bases for J; bases not matched to a gene: 2. This CDR3 is built from 13 residues. In DNA form, the CDR3 reads TGTGCCAGCAGCCTGGGACAGAATTCACCCCTCCACTTT. Translating it yields CASSLGQNSPLHF.

The chain is built from TRBV2 and TRBJ2-1; no firm D call. CDR3 length equals 15 residues. V was trimmed by 8 bases and J by 2 bases, leaving 16 bases between them. Germline CDR1 is SNHLY and CDR2 is FYNNEI. This CDR3 is CASFRLPDPYNEQFF. The DNA for the CDR3 is TGTGCCAGCTTCCGACTCCCCGACCCCTACAATGAGCAGTTCTTC. The entire variable domain, with the rest obtained from reference TRBV2 and TRBJ2-1, is as follows: EPEVTQTPSHQVTQMGQEVILRCVPISNHLYFYWYRQILGQKVEFLVSFYNNEISEKSEIFDDQFSVERPDGSNFTLKIRSTKLEDSAMYFCASFRLPDPYNEQFFGPGTRLTVL.

The chain is built from TRBV6-5 and TRBJ2-7, with 7 bases fitting TRBD2. The germline V gene has CDR1 MNHEY and CDR2 SVGAGI. The V gene end was trimmed by 7 bases and the J gene end by 3 bases; junction bases not matched to a gene: 3. The CDR3 sequence is 12 residues long. The CDR3 spells CASTERDYEQYF. The CDR3 DNA is TGTGCCAGCACCGAGCGGGACTACGAGCAGTACTTC.

This rearrangement joins TRBV30 to TRBJ2-3, with D uncertain. There are 15 residues in the CDR3. The V end lost 2 bases, the J end lost 2 bases, and 14 bases lay between the germline ends. Germline CDR1 GTSNPN, CDR2 SVGIG (reference sequence). The CDR3 nucleotides read TGTGCCTGGAGTCTAACCCTGGTCCCCACAGATACGCAGTATTTT. Protein: CAWSLTLVPTDTQYF.

In DNA form, the CDR3 reads TGTGCCAGCAGTTTTCCCTTGGGGGGGGACACAGATACGCAGTATTTT. This sequence encodes CASSFPLGGDTDTQYF. The chain recombines TRBV28 with TRBJ2-3; TRBD2 matches at 7 bases. Per the germline V gene, CDR1 is MDHEN and CDR2 is SYDVKM. V lost 3 bases, J lost 2 bases, and 8 bases stayed unmatched. This CDR3 region has 16 residues.

The V call is TRBV6-5, the J call TRBJ1-2; the D is unclear. V was clipped by 6 bases and J by 2 bases, with 16 bases between them. Germline CDR1 reads MNHEY; CDR2 reads SVGAGI. The CDR3 covers 15 residues. This CDR3 is CASRKRGDRNYGYTF. As DNA, the CDR3 is TGTGCCAGCAGGAAAAGAGGAGACCGAAACTATGGCTACACCTTC.

The rearrangement links TRBV12-3 or TRBV12-4 to TRBJ1-1; D uncertain. The CDR3 runs 13 residues. The ends were cut back, 3 bases at V and 4 bases at J, with 9 bases in the middle. The CDR3 DNA is TGTGCCAGCAGTTTTGGAGTTACCACTGAAGCTTTCTTT. Protein product: CASSFGVTTEAFF.

About this clone: Different DNA sequences within this sample yield the same CDR3. CDR3 protein: CASSLDRPNTGELFF. The CDR3 coding sequence is TGTGCCAGCAGCCTGGACAGGCCGAACACCGGGGAGCTGTTTTTT. The chain has TRBV5-4 and TRBJ2-2; 7 nucleotides agree with TRBD1. The CDR3 is 15 amino acids. Germline V gives CDR1 SGHNT, CDR2 YYREEE (reference sequence). V was clipped by 4 bases and J by 0 bases; unmatched bases: 3.

J is TRBJ1-2 and V is TRBV4-1, with 11 bases identical to TRBD1. Unmatched junction bases numbered 10, after V lost 4 bases and J lost 0 bases. CDR1 and CDR2 from the germline V gene are MGHRA and YSYEKL. The CDR3 totals 18 residues. CDR3 bases: TGCGCCAGCAGCCTCCTAAAGGGGGACAGGGGGACTAACTATGGCTACACCTTC. Residues: CASSLLKGDRGTNYGYTF.

The chain is built from TRBV27 and TRBJ2-7, with 10 bases matching TRBD1. The V segment lost 5 bases and the J segment 3 bases; nucleotides outside the gene matches: 10. The CDR3 length is 16 residues. Per the germline V gene, CDR1 is MNHEY and CDR2 is SMNVEV (reference sequence). The CDR3 coding sequence is TGTGCCAGCAGTCCCAAAGGACAGGGGGATGGCTACGAGCAGTACTTC. It specifies CASSPKGQGDGYEQYF.

V usage is TRBV11-2 and J usage is TRBJ2-7; 7 positions match TRBD2. The junction had 8 bases not matched to a gene; V was cut back by 5 bases and J by 1 base. This CDR3 region has 15 residues. CDR1 and CDR2 (germline): SGHAT, FQNNGV. The CDR3 loop reads CASSLVLGGSYEQYF. CDR3 nucleotide sequence: TGTGCCAGCAGCCTGGTATTGGGGGGGTCCTACGAGCAGTACTTC.

The chain joins TRBV30 to TRBJ2-7, with D uncertain. Looked up from germline, CDR1 is GTSNPN and CDR2 is SVGIG (reference sequence). CDR3 length equals 14 residues. V was shortened by 4 bases and J by 6 bases, with 19 bases between the two germline ends. CDR3 amino acids: CAWIDQTHFSEQYF. CDR3 bases: TGTGCCTGGATAGACCAGACTCATTTCTCCGAGCAGTACTTC.

This clone was seen a single time. V and J are TRBV30 and TRBJ2-2, with 7 nucleotides matching TRBD1. CDR1 GTSNPN and CDR2 SVGIG come from the germline V gene (reference sequence). V shed 1 base, J shed 1 base, and the junction held 3 bases outside the gene matches. The CDR3 loop spans 15 amino acids. The chain's CDR3 is CAWSGDSRNTGELFF. The DNA for the CDR3 is TGTGCCTGGAGTGGGGACAGTCGGAACACCGGGGAGCTGTTTTTT.

The gene calls are TRBV10-3 and TRBJ1-4, with 7 bases aligning to TRBD1. Germline values: CDR1 ENHRY, CDR2 SYGVKD. The V segment lost 3 bases and the J segment 8 bases; nucleotides outside the gene matches: 6. The CDR3 contains 14 residues. The CDR3 loop is CAISEGGGREKLFF. The CDR3, as DNA: TGTGCCATCAGTGAAGGAGGGGGCAGGGAAAAACTGTTTTTT.